The source of this T cell receptor beta chain is a study of blood T cell repertoires in COVID-19. Sequenced by immunoSEQ multiplex PCR; TCRdb stores in-frame clones only, minus some. The data hold approximately 200,000 clones, with around four fifths observed a single time. Deletions cut 0 bases from V and 3 bases from J, with 11 bases between. Germline V gene sequence: CDR1 MNHEY, CDR2 SVGAGI. CDR3 length: 15 amino acids. The specimen sequenced was peripheral blood. The TCR was taken from a woman aged 25 to 45 with acute or convalescent COVID-19. V usage is TRBV6-5 and J usage is TRBJ1-2; tentatively, D is TRBD1 (5 bases). The CDR3 is CASSYSTQGYYGYTF. CDR3 in DNA: TGTGCCAGCAGTTACTCGACGCAGGGCTACTATGGCTACACCTTC.